In its sample, the clone carrying this TCR beta chain was seen once. Its matching antigen is unknown. This record belongs to a study of cytomegalovirus exposure and HLA in healthy donors. Overall study results and limits: Most observed TCR sequences were rare, whereas some public TCRs were detected in many donors. Sequencing likely generated an artifact that appeared as a cluster of highly shared sequence variants. The authors confirmed in vitro that three CMV-associated chains were specific for CMV antigens. Earlier analysis looked at TCR beta V segments, and most were productive about 87% or about 30% of the time.

60 Vbeta and 13 Jbeta primers were used in PCR. Generated by immunoSEQ multiplex PCR, the TCRdb table keeps only in-frame clones and is missing some. The top ten clones hold approximately 5% of a sample with approximately 170,000 clones, 65% to 80% of them seen once. Germline CDR1 reads MDHEN; CDR2 reads SYDVKM. V lost 5 bases, J lost 1 base, and 7 bases stayed unmatched. CDR3 length equals 16 residues. This TCR was sampled from a man younger than 30 in good health and CMV-seropositive. V is TRBV28 and J is TRBJ2-5, with TRBD2 matching over 10 bases. The sequencing input was PBMCs. The chain's CDR3 is CASSRTGTSVQETQYF. The CDR3 bases are TGTGCCAGCAGTCGCACCGGGACTAGCGTCCAAGAGACCCAGTACTTC. The full variable domain, with the rest looked up from reference TRBV28 and TRBJ2-5, is DVKVTQSSRYLVKRTGEKVFLECVQDMDHENMFWYRQDPGLGLRLIYFSYDVKMKEKGDIPEGYSVSREKKERFSLILESASTNQTSMYLCASSRTGTSVQETQYFGPGTRLLVL.